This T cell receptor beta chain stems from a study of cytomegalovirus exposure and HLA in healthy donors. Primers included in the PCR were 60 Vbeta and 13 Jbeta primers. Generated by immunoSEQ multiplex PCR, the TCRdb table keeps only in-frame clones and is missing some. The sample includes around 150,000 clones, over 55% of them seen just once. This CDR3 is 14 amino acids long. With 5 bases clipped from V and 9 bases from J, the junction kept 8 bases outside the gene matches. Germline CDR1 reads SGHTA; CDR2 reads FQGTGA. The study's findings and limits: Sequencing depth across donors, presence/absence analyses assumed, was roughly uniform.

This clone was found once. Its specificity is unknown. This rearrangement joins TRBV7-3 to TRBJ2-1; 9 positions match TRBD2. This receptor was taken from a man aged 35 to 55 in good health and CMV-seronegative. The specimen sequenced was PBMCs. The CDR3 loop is CASSPGLALGEQFF. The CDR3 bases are TGTGCCAGCAGCCCAGGACTAGCGCTCGGTGAGCAGTTCTTC.